The T cell receptor beta chain described here comes from a study of T cells after yellow fever vaccination. UMIs were added to TCR cDNA along with a universal primer site when it was made by 5'RACE template switching. Using its own MiXCR run on the 5' RACE reads, TCRdb lists one record per CDR3 protein. The sample consists of over 150,000 distinct CDR3 sequences, less than 9% of them appearing once. Germline V gene data show CDR1 as LNHNV and CDR2 as YYDKDF (reference sequence). V gave up 0 bases and J gave up 2 bases, with 7 bases separating them. The CDR3 runs to 14 residues. Ten or more counts support this clonotype. What it binds is unknown. Study results and limitations: FACS-sorted repertoires could contain abundant clonotypes contaminating from the bulk population. Among all clonotypes, a small share was observed in both CD4 and CD8 compartments. The booster saw the reappearance of most primary-vaccination clones (about 95% CD4, 80% to 90% CD8).

Material: CD4+ T cells sorted from PBMCs, obtained 5 to 6 days after the first yellow fever vaccination. The J gene is TRBJ2-5, the V gene TRBV15; no clear D. The TCR originated in a man younger than 30 who received the YFV17D yellow fever vaccine. The CDR3 loop is CATSRDSPQETQYF. The DNA of the CDR3 is TGTGCCACCAGCAGAGATTCTCCTCAAGAGACCCAGTACTTC.